This TCR beta chain derives from a study of monozygotic twins with inflammatory bowel disease. The CDR3 totals 18 residues. UMIs were attached via template switching, each with a 6-nucleotide sample barcode. TCRdb re-called the 5' RACE reads and shows each CDR3 protein once, DNA omitted. This sample contains about 440,000 distinct CDR3 sequences. The V call is TRBV12-3 or TRBV12-4, the J call TRBJ2-7; the TCRdb call, TRBD2, lacks DNA for checking. Sequencing was performed on blood. The clonotype originates from a human donor with ulcerative colitis or Crohn's disease, or a healthy co-twin of an affected twin (not recorded which). The CDR3 spells CASSSPTGASGRSYEQYF.